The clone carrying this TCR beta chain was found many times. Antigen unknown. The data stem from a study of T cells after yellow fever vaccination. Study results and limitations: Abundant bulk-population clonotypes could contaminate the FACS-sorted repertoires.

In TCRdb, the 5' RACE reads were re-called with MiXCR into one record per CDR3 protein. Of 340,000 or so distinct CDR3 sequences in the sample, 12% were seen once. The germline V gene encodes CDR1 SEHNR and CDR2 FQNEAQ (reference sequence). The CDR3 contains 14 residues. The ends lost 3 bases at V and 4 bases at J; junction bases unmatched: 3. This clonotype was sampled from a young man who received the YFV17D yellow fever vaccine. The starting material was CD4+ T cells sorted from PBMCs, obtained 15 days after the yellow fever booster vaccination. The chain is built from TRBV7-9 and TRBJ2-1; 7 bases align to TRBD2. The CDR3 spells CASSLSGVYNEQFF. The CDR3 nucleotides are TGTGCCAGCAGCTTGAGCGGGGTGTACAATGAGCAGTTCTTC.